The 7 T cell receptor beta chains below all came from one sample that was sequenced in a study of shared clonotypes between healthy human individuals. Naive CD8 cells were CD45RO-negative, positively selected for CCR7, excluding terminally differentiated effector memory CD45RA+ cells. TCRdb's copy holds only in-frame clones and misses some; the assay was immunoSEQ multiplex PCR. The repertoire includes some 600,000 clones, around 96% of them detected once, and 0.11% sits in the top ten. Sequenced input: naive CD8+ T cells sorted from blood. All receptors derive from a woman in her 30s in good health.

In DNA, the CDR3 is TGTGCCAGCAGACCTAGCGGGAGATGGCTCTACAATGAGCAGTTCTTC. It yields the protein CASRPSGRWLYNEQFF. The chain is built from TRBV27 and TRBJ2-1, with TRBD2 matching 10 bases. Per the germline V gene, CDR1 is MNHEY and CDR2 is SMNVEV (reference sequence). This CDR3 comprises 16 residues. Losses at the gene ends were 6 bases for V and 3 bases for J; bases not matched to a gene: 8.

V is TRBV2 and J is TRBJ2-5; TRBD2 matches 15 bases. The J call may not be correct, given that the DNA end is closer to TRBJ2-7. The CDR3 is 14 residues long. Germline V gene data show CDR1 as SNHLY and CDR2 as FYNNEI. The CDR3: CASKGLAGGYEQYF. For the CDR3, the DNA is TGTGCCAGCAAGGGACTAGCGGGAGGCTACGAGCAGTACTTC.

V is TRBV2 and J is TRBJ2-7, with 8 bases matching TRBD1. Trimming cost V 11 bases and J 2 bases; bases outside gene matches: 11. The CDR3 has 14 amino acids. From germline, CDR1 is SNHLY and CDR2 FYNNEI. In nucleotides, the CDR3 is TGTGCCGGTCTAGGACAGGGACTCACCTACGAGCAGTACTTC. Translating it yields CAGLGQGLTYEQYF.

The chain is built from TRBV27 and TRBJ2-2; no firm D call. CDR1 is MNHEY and CDR2 is SMNVEV in the germline V gene (reference sequence). This CDR3 is built from 14 residues. V shed 3 bases and J shed 5 bases, with 10 bases lying between them. The CDR3 sequence: CASSFGLGTGELFF. CDR3 DNA sequence: TGTGCCAGCAGTTTCGGTCTGGGAACCGGGGAGCTGTTTTTT.

The V gene is TRBV2, the J gene TRBJ2-3; 10 positions match TRBD1. V shed 6 bases, J shed 8 bases, and the junction held 8 bases outside the gene matches. This CDR3 region has 14 residues. Germline V gene lookup returns CDR1 SNHLY and CDR2 FYNNEI. The CDR3 bases are TGTGCCAGCAGCTCGGACAGGGGGTTGGTTACGCAGTATTTT. As protein: CASSSDRGLVTQYF. Full variable domain (remainder filled in from reference TRBV2 and TRBJ2-3): EPEVTQTPSHQVTQMGQEVILRCVPISNHLYFYWYRQILGQKVEFLVSFYNNEISEKSEIFDDQFSVERPDGSNFTLKIRSTKLEDSAMYFCASSSDRGLVTQYFGPGTRLTVL.

The chain couples TRBV28 to TRBJ2-1; perhaps TRBD1 as D (6 bases). Deletions cut 4 bases from V and 8 bases from J, with 12 bases between. From germline, CDR1 is MDHEN and CDR2 SYDVKM. This CDR3 region has 13 residues. The CDR3 DNA is TGTGCCAGCAGTTCCACAGGGTCCCATGAGCAGTTCTTC. Amino acid sequence: CASSSTGSHEQFF.

The V gene is TRBV9, the J gene TRBJ1-2; TRBD1 aligns across 7 bases. The CDR3 spans 15 residues. V lost 3 bases and J lost 2; bases outside the gene matches: 7. Germline-derived CDR1 and CDR2 are SGDLS and YYNGEE. CDR3 amino acids: CASSGWTGENYGYTF. The CDR3 DNA reads TGTGCCAGCAGCGGATGGACAGGCGAGAACTATGGCTACACCTTC.